This T cell receptor beta chain was captured in a study of T cell responses to AZD1222 COVID-19 vaccine. Some clones are missing from TCRdb's copy, which holds only in-frame ones; the method was immunoSEQ multiplex PCR. The table shows about 110,000 clones, with about 90% occurring only once. CDR3 length: 16 amino acids. With 2 bases removed from V and 0 bases from J, the gap between germline ends came to 13 bases. Germline lookup yields CDR1 SEHNR and CDR2 FQNEAQ (reference sequence). The source is an adult who received the AZD1222 COVID-19 vaccine. The rearrangement joins TRBV7-9 to TRBJ1-1, with D possibly matching TRBD1 (6 bases). Material: peripheral blood, obtained 28 days after the second AZD1222 dose. CDR3: CASSLSTGFMNTEAFF. In DNA, the CDR3 is TGTGCCAGCAGCTTAAGTACAGGGTTCATGAACACTGAAGCTTTCTTT. The full variable domain, in which reference TRBV7-9 and TRBJ1-1 provide the parts outside the CDR3, is DTGVSQNPRHKITKRGQNVTFRCDPISEHNRLYWYRQTLGQGPEFLTYFQNEAQLEKSRLLSDRFSAERPKGSFSTLEIQRTEQGDSAMYLCASSLSTGFMNTEAFFGQGTRLTVV.